These 21 T cell receptor beta chains originate from one sample sequenced in a study of cytomegalovirus exposure and HLA in healthy donors. Both 60 Vbeta primers and 13 Jbeta primers went into the PCR. Repertoires were generated with immunoSEQ multiplex PCR, while TCRdb's copy carries only in-frame clones and drops some. The sample has 65,000 to 80,000 clones. The sequenced sample consisted of PBMCs. All receptors derive from a female donor in good health and CMV-seropositive.

For this clone: The sample holds other DNA sequences that translate to the same CDR3. The rearrangement links TRBV18 to TRBJ1-5; no clear D gene. V lost 1 base, J lost 2 bases, and 6 bases lay in between. The germline V gene encodes CDR1 KGHSH and CDR2 LQKENI. The length of the CDR3 is 14 residues. Here the CDR3 reads CASSPQGGNQPQHF. Written as DNA, the CDR3 is TGTGCCAGCTCACCACAGGGAGGCAATCAGCCCCAGCATTTT.

This rearrangement joins TRBV11-2 to TRBJ2-7; 7 nucleotides line up with TRBD2. The germline CDR1 and CDR2 sequences are SGHAT and FQNNGV. The CDR3 runs to 14 residues. The junction had 3 bases not matched to a gene; V was cut back by 0 bases and J by 4 bases. The DNA of the CDR3 is TGTGCCAGCAGCTTAGAAGCGGGAACTTACGAGCAGTACTTC. Its translation is CASSLEAGTYEQYF.

The chain joins TRBV27 to TRBJ1-5, with a weak D call TRBD1 (5 bases). The CDR3 has 18 amino acids. Trimming stripped 2 bases from V and 1 base from J, with 18 bases between. Germline V lookup: CDR1 MNHEY, CDR2 SMNVEV (reference sequence). The CDR3 protein is CASSLLSGFLFSNQPQHF. The CDR3 nucleotides read TGTGCCAGCAGTTTACTATCAGGGTTTCTATTCAGCAATCAGCCCCAGCATTTT.

The J gene is TRBJ1-1, the V gene TRBV30; D is uncertain. The CDR3 spans 12 residues. Germline CDR1 reads GTSNPN; CDR2 reads SVGIG (reference sequence). V lost 3 bases, J lost 11 bases, and 16 bases lay in between. The CDR3 is CAWRLASPRAFF. CDR3 coding DNA: TGTGCCTGGAGATTAGCGAGCCCCCGGGCTTTCTTT.

The chain is built from TRBV5-5 and TRBJ2-4; 11 bases map to TRBD1. The CDR3 contains 18 residues. The germline V gene has CDR1 SGHKS and CDR2 YYEKEE (reference sequence). The trim removed 1 base at V and 4 bases at J, leaving 10 bases unmatched. CDR3 bases: TGTGCCAGCAGCTTGTTAGGGACCGGGACAGGGGGAAAAAACATTCAGTACTTC. It specifies CASSLLGTGTGGKNIQYF.

The chain carries TRBV9 and TRBJ2-3, with D perhaps matching TRBD2 (5 bases). This CDR3 has 16 amino acids. V was cut by 3 bases and J by 8 bases, with 22 bases left in between. Germline CDR1 reads SGDLS; CDR2 reads YYNGEE. CDR3 amino acids: CASSAFGEIPPGTQYF. CDR3 bases: TGTGCCAGCAGCGCCTTTGGGGAGATCCCCCCAGGTACGCAGTATTTT.

The V and J genes are TRBV4-3 and TRBJ1-1; no clear D. V lost 3 bases to trimming and J lost 2 bases, with 16 bases between them. Looked up from germline, CDR1 is LGHNA and CDR2 is YSLEER. This CDR3 has 16 residues. CDR3 region: CASSHGEGVTNTEAFF. The CDR3, as DNA: TGCGCCAGCAGCCACGGAGAGGGTGTGACTAACACTGAAGCTTTCTTT.

The chain has TRBV5-1 and TRBJ2-3, with D possibly matching TRBD1 (6 bases). Germline V gives CDR1 SGHRS, CDR2 YFSETQ. V was clipped by 1 base and J by 9 bases, with 15 bases between them. This CDR3 contains 14 residues. Here the CDR3 DNA reads TGCGCCAGCAGCTTGCCGGTGGGGGCGCGAACGCAGTATTTT. This gives the protein CASSLPVGARTQYF.

The CDR3, as DNA: TGTGCCAGCAGCTCCAGGGGACGCAATCAGCCCCAGCATTTT. Its protein is CASSSRGRNQPQHF. This chain connects TRBV5-6 to TRBJ1-5; a possible D gene is TRBD1 (6 bases). From germline, CDR1 is SGHDT and CDR2 YYEEEE. Trimming took 3 bases from V and 2 from J, leaving 9 bases between them. The CDR3 is 14 residues long.

The chain employs TRBV27 and TRBJ1-6; 7 positions match TRBD1. Losses at the gene ends were 3 bases for V and 0 bases for J; bases not matched to a gene: 5. This CDR3 spans 17 amino acids. Germline CDR1 and CDR2: MNHEY and SMNVEV (reference sequence). DNA of the CDR3: TGTGCCAGCAGTTTTACAGGGGCCGGCTCCTATAATTCACCCCTCCACTTT. Its translation: CASSFTGAGSYNSPLHF.

This chain joins TRBV9 and TRBJ1-1; possibly TRBD1 for D (5 bases). The CDR3 extends over 13 amino acids. Per the germline V gene, CDR1 is SGDLS and CDR2 is YYNGEE. Trimming removed 4 bases from V and 7 bases from J, with 14 bases in between. Written as DNA, the CDR3 is TGTGCCAGCAGCCCGACGTTTCAGGGTGAAGCTTTCTTT. Amino acids: CASSPTFQGEAFF.

The V and J genes are TRBV6-1 and TRBJ2-3, with 13 bases identical to TRBD2. Germline CDR1 is MNHNS and CDR2 is SASEGT. The CDR3 extends over 16 amino acids. The trim removed 4 bases at V and 3 bases at J, leaving 4 bases unmatched. This chain's CDR3 is CASSARTSGGTDTQYF. DNA for the CDR3: TGTGCCAGCAGTGCGCGGACTAGCGGGGGAACAGATACGCAGTATTTT.

As DNA, the CDR3 is TGTGCCGTGCACAGAGGGACTAACACTGAAGCTTTCTTT. Amino acids: CAVHRGTNTEAFF. The chain uses TRBV6-5 and TRBJ1-1; D may be TRBD1 (5 bases). Germline V gives CDR1 MNHEY, CDR2 SVGAGI. This CDR3 has 13 residues. Deletions cut 11 bases from V and 2 bases from J, with 15 bases between.

This rearrangement joins TRBV14 to TRBJ2-1, with D maybe TRBD2 (6 bases). Trimming left V 3 bases short and J 9 bases short, with 6 bases between. This CDR3 region has 11 residues. Germline V lookup: CDR1 SGHDN, CDR2 FVKESK. CDR3 residues: CASSHGGEQFF. The CDR3 bases are TGTGCCAGCAGCCACGGGGGTGAGCAGTTCTTC.

The chain is built from TRBV28 and TRBJ2-1; 12 positions agree with TRBD2. The germline V gene has CDR1 MDHEN and CDR2 SYDVKM. J lost 7 bases, V lost 6 bases, and 7 bases had no gene match. CDR3 length: 15 amino acids. CDR3 protein: CASSQTSGGKNEQFF. DNA for the CDR3: TGTGCCAGCAGCCAGACTAGCGGGGGAAAGAATGAGCAGTTCTTC.

The chain employs TRBV7-8 and TRBJ1-5; 7 bases are a match to TRBD1. The germline V gene has CDR1 SGHVS and CDR2 FQNEAQ. The CDR3 is made up of 16 amino acids. Trimming at V came to 5 bases and at J to 0 bases, leaving 7 bases not matched to a gene. This chain's CDR3 is CASSLMTGNSNQPQHF. In DNA, the CDR3 is TGTGCCAGCAGCCTAATGACAGGGAATAGCAATCAGCCCCAGCATTTT.

The chain has TRBV7-9 and TRBJ2-5, with TRBD1 matching over 8 bases. The CDR3 consists of 13 residues. Per germline, CDR1 SEHNR and CDR2 FQNEAQ (reference sequence). Losses at the gene ends were 5 bases for V and 2 bases for J; bases not matched to a gene: 1. CDR3 coding DNA: TGTGCCAGCAGCAGGACAGGGCAAGAGACCCAGTACTTC. Translation gives CASSRTGQETQYF.

This chain uses TRBV9 with TRBJ2-7; D is perhaps TRBD1 (6 bases). This CDR3 comprises 12 residues. Germline V gene data show CDR1 as SGDLS and CDR2 as YYNGEE. Trimming took 3 bases from V and 4 from J, leaving 8 bases between them. The CDR3 DNA sequence: TGTGCCAGCAGCGCGACAGGTTACGAGCAGTACTTC. This gives the protein CASSATGYEQYF.

CDR3 nucleotide sequence: TGCGCCAGCAGCCAGTTGCTGGGGCGGGATACGCAGTATTTT. This codes for CASSQLLGRDTQYF. This chain uses TRBV4-3 with TRBJ2-3; a weak D match, TRBD1 (5 bases). CDR3 length: 14 amino acids. The germline V and J ends were trimmed by 3 bases and 6 bases, with 13 bases remaining between them. The germline V gene encodes CDR1 LGHNA and CDR2 YSLEER.

The DNA of the CDR3 is TGTGCCAGCAGCGGGGGGACTAGCGGGAGTGGAGAGACCCAGTACTTC. Protein: CASSGGTSGSGETQYF. This chain joins TRBV11-2 and TRBJ2-5; 14 nucleotides line up with TRBD2. The germline V gene encodes CDR1 SGHAT and CDR2 FQNNGV. This CDR3 region has 16 residues. The V gene end was trimmed by 5 bases and the J gene end by 4 bases; junction bases not matched to a gene: 6. Variable domain in full (rest from reference TRBV11-2 and TRBJ2-5): EAGVAQSPRYKIIEKRQSVAFWCNPISGHATLYWYQQILGQGPKLLIQFQNNGVVDDSQLPKDRFSAERLKGVDSTLKIQPAKLEDSAVYLCASSGGTSGSGETQYFGPGTRLLVL.

The rearrangement links TRBV10-1 to TRBJ2-5; TRBD1 aligns across 8 bases. Gene TRBJ2-7 matches the end of the DNA better, so the J call may be wrong. Per germline, CDR1 WNHNN and CDR2 SYGVQD (reference sequence). The CDR3 has 14 amino acids. In DNA, the CDR3 is TGCGCCAGCAGTGAGCTCCCGACAGGGGACGAGCAGTACTTC. Its translation is CASSELPTGDEQYF.